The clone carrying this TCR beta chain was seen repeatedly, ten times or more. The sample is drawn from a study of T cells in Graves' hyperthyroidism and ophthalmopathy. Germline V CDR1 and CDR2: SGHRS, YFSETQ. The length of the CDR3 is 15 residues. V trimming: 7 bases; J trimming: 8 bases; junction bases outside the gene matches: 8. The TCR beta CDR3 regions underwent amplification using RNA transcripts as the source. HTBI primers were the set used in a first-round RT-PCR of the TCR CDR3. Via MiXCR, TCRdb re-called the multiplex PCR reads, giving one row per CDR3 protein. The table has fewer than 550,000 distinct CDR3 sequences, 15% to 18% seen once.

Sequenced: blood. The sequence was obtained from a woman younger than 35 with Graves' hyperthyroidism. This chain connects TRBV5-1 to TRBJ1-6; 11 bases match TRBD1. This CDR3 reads CASATDRGLHSPLHF. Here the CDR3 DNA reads TGCGCCAGCGCGACGGACAGGGGGCTTCATTCACCCCTCCACTTT.